This T cell receptor (beta chain) was sequenced in a study of T-cell reconstitution after alpha-beta-depleted transplantation in children (TCRdb year 2016). Background for the entire study: Using TCR repertoire profiling, the study followed T-cell immune reconstitution in a quantitative way in children after TCRalphabeta/CD19-depleted allogeneic hematopoietic cell transplantation.

The library was built by means of PCR. Instrument used: Illumina HiSeq 2500. TCR libraries were prepared with molecular barcoding, using unique molecular identifiers to normalize TCRbeta repertoire quantification. TCRdb applied fastp at Q25 and MiXCR to the public reads, then kept only in-frame beta chains. All rows with the same CDR3 protein become a single entry with the most common DNA and genes. In this sample the table shows about 400,000 distinct CDR3 sequences, about 20% of which occur a single time. Of the sample, 3.8% falls within the top ten clones. With regard to this clonotype: Its antigen remains undetermined. Base-call qualities are not available, and no considerably larger clone is one nucleotide away.

The CDR3 runs 19 residues from the cysteine to the phenylalanine. The only DNA kept is the CDR3, 57 bases in frame from the first base. CDR1 and CDR2 (MNHEY, SVGEGT) derive from the germline V gene. V loses 2 bases at its end and J loses 2 bases; junction bases beyond the gene matches: 9. Sequencing used PBMCs from the stem cell graft donor, obtained from the stem cell graft. The clonotype comes from a human donor who donated a stem cell graft to a child with acute myeloid leukemia. The sequence links TRBV6-2 or TRBV6-3 to TRBJ2-1; 13 middle bases align to TRBD2. The DNA is TGTGCCAGCAGTTACGGAACTAGCGGGAGGGCCCCGCCCTACAATGAGCAGTTCTTC. Its translation reads: CASSYGTSGRAPPYNEQFF.